This T cell receptor (beta chain) comes out of a study of blood T cell repertoires in COVID-19. This CDR3 spans 16 amino acids. V lost 5 bases to trimming and J lost 2 bases; unmatched junction nucleotides: 10. Germline V gene data show CDR1 as LGHDT and CDR2 as YNNKEL (reference sequence). Measured with immunoSEQ multiplex PCR; TCRdb has only the in-frame clones, and not every one. The sample carries approximately 210,000 clones, around four fifths recorded once. The specimen was peripheral blood. This receptor was taken from a middle-aged woman with active or convalescent COVID-19. V and J are TRBV3-1 (or the pseudogene TRBV3-2) and TRBJ2-3, with TRBD1 matching over 7 bases. DNA for the CDR3: TGTGCCAGCAGCACTCCGGGACAGCAACACACAGATACGCAGTATTTT. Encoded protein: CASSTPGQQHTDTQYF.